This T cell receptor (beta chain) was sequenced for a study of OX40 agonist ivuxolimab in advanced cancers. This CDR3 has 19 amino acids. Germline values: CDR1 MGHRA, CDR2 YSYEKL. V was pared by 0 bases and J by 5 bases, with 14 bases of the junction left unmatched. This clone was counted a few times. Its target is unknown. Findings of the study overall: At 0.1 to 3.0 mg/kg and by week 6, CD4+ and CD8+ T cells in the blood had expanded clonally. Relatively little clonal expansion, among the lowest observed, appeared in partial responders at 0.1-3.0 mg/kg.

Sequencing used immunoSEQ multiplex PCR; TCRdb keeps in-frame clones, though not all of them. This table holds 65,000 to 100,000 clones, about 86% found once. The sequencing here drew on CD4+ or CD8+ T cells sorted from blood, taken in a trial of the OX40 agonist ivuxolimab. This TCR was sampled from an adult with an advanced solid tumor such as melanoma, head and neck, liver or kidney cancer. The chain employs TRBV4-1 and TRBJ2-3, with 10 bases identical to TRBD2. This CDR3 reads CASSQDPPGSGGPEDTQYF. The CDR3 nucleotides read TGCGCCAGCAGCCAAGATCCCCCTGGTAGCGGGGGGCCAGAAGATACGCAGTATTTT.